The 24 T cell receptor beta chains listed next were all sequenced from one sample in a study of patients and donors after allogeneic stem cell transplantation. TCRdb analysed the RT-PCR reads with MiXCR anew, one entry per CDR3 protein. The table lists 920,000 or so distinct CDR3 sequences, approximately 19% of them singletons. Sequencing input: blood, either unsorted or a sorted T cell fraction (not recorded which). The receptors come from a human donor who was either an allogeneic HSCT recipient or a stem cell or donor lymphocyte infusion donor (not recorded which). It is not recorded whose cells these are; they may come from a transplant donor.

V and J are TRBV5-1 and TRBJ1-2; D is uncertain. In germline, CDR1 is SGHRS, CDR2 YFSETQ. The CDR3 extends over 15 amino acids. Trimming took 2 bases from V and 4 from J, leaving 15 bases between them. CDR3: CASSLTGGGIYGYTF. In nucleotides, the CDR3 is TGCGCCAGCAGCTTAACTGGTGGCGGAATCTATGGCTACACCTTC. The whole variable domain, filled in from reference TRBV5-1 and TRBJ1-2, reads KAGVTQTPRYLIKTRGQQVTLSCSPISGHRSVSWYQQTPGQGLQFLFEYFSETQRNKGNFPGRFSGRQFSNSRSEMNVSTLELGDSALYLCASSLTGGGIYGYTFGSGTRLTVV.

The V gene is TRBV30, the J gene TRBJ1-6, with TRBD1 identical over 9 bases. The CDR3 sequence is 13 residues long. V shed 5 bases, J shed 9 bases, and the junction held 5 bases outside the gene matches. Looked up from germline, CDR1 is GTSNPN and CDR2 is SVGIG (reference sequence). CDR3 region: CAWSRDRVSPLHF. Written as DNA, the CDR3 is TGTGCCTGGTCCCGGGACAGGGTTTCACCCCTCCACTTT.

The V gene is TRBV5-5, the J gene TRBJ2-1; TRBD2 matches 7 bases. V lost 0 bases to trimming and J lost 4 bases; unmatched junction nucleotides: 4. This CDR3 spans 15 amino acids. Germline assignment: CDR1 SGHKS and CDR2 YYEKEE (reference sequence). The CDR3 sequence: CASSLELREYNEQFF. The CDR3 DNA is TGTGCCAGCAGCTTGGAGCTGCGGGAGTACAATGAGCAGTTCTTC.

The chain is built from TRBV19 and TRBJ2-1; D is undetermined. CDR3 size: 12 residues. Trimming cost V 3 bases and J 9 bases, with 9 bases left between them. The germline V gene has CDR1 LNHDA and CDR2 SQIVND (reference sequence). The CDR3 DNA reads as TGTGCCAGTAGTATCCGTAGAACTGAGCAGTTCTTC. It yields the protein CASSIRRTEQFF.

This clonotype was counted many times. The genes are TRBV12-3 or TRBV12-4 and TRBJ2-5; either TRBD1 or TRBD2 may fit D (6 bases each). The CDR3 length is 15 residues. The V end was cut by 1 base, the J end by 3 bases, with 12 bases between. Here the CDR3 reads CASSLVQGLKETQYF. The DNA of the CDR3 is TGTGCCAGCAGTTTAGTACAGGGACTTAAAGAGACCCAGTACTTC.

This clonotype occurred many times. The rearrangement links TRBV7-2 to TRBJ2-3; 11 bases fit TRBD2. The ends lost 4 bases at V and 2 bases at J; junction bases unmatched: 2. The germline gives CDR1 SGHTA, CDR2 FQGNSA. The CDR3 is made up of 15 amino acids. The CDR3 DNA is TGTGCCAGCAGCTCTAGCGGGGGGTTCACAGATACGCAGTATTTT. Its translation: CASSSSGGFTDTQYF.

There are a few counts of this clonotype. V gene TRBV10-3 combines with J gene TRBJ2-7; D is perhaps TRBD1 (6 bases). The germline V gene has CDR1 ENHRY and CDR2 SYGVKD. This CDR3 contains 13 residues. Trimming took 3 bases from V and 2 from J, leaving 8 bases between them. DNA for the CDR3: TGTGCCATCAGTGACCGGACAGCCTACGAGCAGTACTTC. Translation: CAISDRTAYEQYF.

This clonotype was observed a few times. CDR3 in DNA: TGTGCCAGCAGGCTCGGGACAGGAGGAAAACTGTTTTTT. Amino acid sequence: CASRLGTGGKLFF. V gene TRBV6-6 combines with J gene TRBJ1-4, with 8 positions matching TRBD1. The CDR3 consists of 13 residues. V was clipped by 6 bases and J by 10 bases; unmatched bases: 7. Germline lookup yields CDR1 MNHNY and CDR2 SVGAGI (reference sequence).

This clonotype showed up just a few times. The J gene is TRBJ2-7, the V gene TRBV6-1; D might be TRBD2 (6 bases). V lost 6 bases to trimming and J lost 2 bases, with 20 bases between them. This CDR3 is 16 amino acids long. Germline V gene sequence: CDR1 MNHNS, CDR2 SASEGT. The CDR3 coding sequence is TGTGCCAGCAGCCAACCCTCGACGGGGGTGGCCTACGAGCAGTACTTC. As protein: CASSQPSTGVAYEQYF.

V gene TRBV12-3 or TRBV12-4 combines with J gene TRBJ2-1; D may be TRBD1 (5 bases). This CDR3 is built from 15 residues. Trimming left V 7 bases short and J 2 bases short, with 15 bases between. CDR3: CASIRRQTTYNEQFF. Here the CDR3 DNA reads TGTGCCAGCATTAGAAGACAGACAACCTACAATGAGCAGTTCTTC.

Only a few counts were recorded for this clonotype. The chain carries TRBV7-2 and TRBJ1-1, with D perhaps matching TRBD1 (5 bases). Per germline, CDR1 SGHTA and CDR2 FQGNSA. V was cut by 5 bases and J by 6 bases, with 16 bases left in between. This CDR3 is 14 amino acids long. DNA for the CDR3: TGTGCCAGCAGCAACCGGGGGACGGTCCCTGAAGCTTTCTTT. Its protein product is CASSNRGTVPEAFF.

The chain is built from TRBV7-8 and TRBJ1-1; 7 bases are shared with TRBD1. CDR3 size: 15 residues. V trimming: 5 bases; J trimming: 3 bases; junction bases outside the gene matches: 9. CDR1 is SGHVS, CDR2 FQNEAQ, per germline. As DNA, the CDR3 is TGTGCCAGCAGCCCAAAGAGGGGGCCGGACACTGAAGCTTTCTTT. Amino acid sequence: CASSPKRGPDTEAFF.

The chain uses TRBV7-6 and TRBJ1-1; D is unclear. The CDR3 totals 15 residues. In germline, CDR1 is SGHVS, CDR2 FNYEAQ. The V gene lost 5 bases and the J gene lost 1 base, with 14 bases spanning the gap. CDR3: CASSPTIAKNTEAFF. The CDR3 DNA follows: TGTGCCAGCAGCCCGACGATTGCAAAGAACACTGAAGCTTTCTTT.

This clonotype was found a few times. V usage is TRBV5-4 and J usage is TRBJ2-1, with TRBD2 matching 12 bases. Trimming at V came to 3 bases and at J to 0 bases, leaving 13 bases not matched to a gene. Germline lookup yields CDR1 SGHNT and CDR2 YYREEE (reference sequence). The CDR3 runs 20 residues. This CDR3 reads CASSSRGLAGGLSSYNEQFF. CDR3 nucleotide sequence: TGTGCCAGCAGCTCCCGAGGGCTAGCGGGGGGGCTTAGCTCCTACAATGAGCAGTTCTTC.

This chain joins TRBV5-1 and TRBJ2-3; D might be TRBD1 (5 bases). V shed 0 bases and J shed 0 bases, with 11 bases lying between them. This CDR3 contains 16 residues. From germline, CDR1 is SGHRS and CDR2 YFSETQ. CDR3 protein: CASSLGRAYSTDTQYF. The DNA for the CDR3 is TGCGCCAGCAGCTTGGGCAGGGCATACAGCACAGATACGCAGTATTTT.

The gene calls are TRBV11-1 and TRBJ1-2; D perhaps matches TRBD1 (5 bases). There are 13 residues in the CDR3. Germline V lookup: CDR1 SGHAT, CDR2 FQDESV (reference sequence). V lost 5 bases and J 4 bases, leaving 11 bases between the germline ends. CDR3 coding DNA: TGTGCCAGCAGCCCAGGACACCCCTATGGCTACACCTTC. As protein: CASSPGHPYGYTF.

This chain connects TRBV15 to TRBJ2-3; TRBD2 agrees at 10 bases. Per the germline V gene, CDR1 is LNHNV and CDR2 is YYDKDF (reference sequence). CDR3 length equals 15 residues. J lost 1 base, V lost 2 bases, and 0 bases had no gene match. The CDR3 reads CATSRLAGGTDTQYF. As DNA, the CDR3 is TGTGCCACCAGCAGACTAGCGGGAGGCACAGATACGCAGTATTTT.

This chain links TRBV12-3 or TRBV12-4 with TRBJ1-6; 7 positions match TRBD1. This CDR3 region has 13 residues. J was trimmed by 10 bases and V by 7 bases; bases with no gene match: 7. The CDR3 reads CASTYRGLSPLHF. The CDR3 nucleotides read TGTGCCAGCACCTACAGGGGACTGTCACCCCTCCACTTT.

In its sample, this clonotype was seen a few times. CDR3 nucleotides: TGCGCCAGCAGCCGTACTTCGGGGGGTATGAACACTGAAGCTTTCTTT. Translated: CASSRTSGGMNTEAFF. The chain joins TRBV5-1 to TRBJ1-1; weak D call: TRBD1 (5 bases). The germline V gene encodes CDR1 SGHRS and CDR2 YFSETQ. The V gene lost 4 bases and the J gene lost 0 bases, with 16 bases spanning the gap. This CDR3 has 16 residues.

This clonotype was observed a few times. The chain links TRBV5-6 to TRBJ2-4; D might be TRBD2 (6 bases). The CDR3 covers 14 residues. CDR1 SGHDT and CDR2 YYEEEE come from the germline V gene. V lost 1 base, J lost 8 bases, and 13 bases lay in between. CDR3 sequence reads: CASSLILAPHIQYF. CDR3 nucleotides: TGTGCCAGCAGCTTGATACTAGCCCCGCACATTCAGTACTTC.

This clonotype was found a few times. This rearrangement joins TRBV5-1 to TRBJ2-7; D gene unclear. Trimming took off 4 bases at V and 6 bases at J, with 17 bases between the two ends. The CDR3 covers 14 residues. CDR1 and CDR2 (germline): SGHRS, YFSETQ. CDR3 in DNA: TGCGCCAGCAGCCCTGGGCTGGGTATCTTCGAGCAGTACTTC. Encoded protein: CASSPGLGIFEQYF. The full variable domain, with the rest looked up from reference TRBV5-1 and TRBJ2-7, is KAGVTQTPRYLIKTRGQQVTLSCSPISGHRSVSWYQQTPGQGLQFLFEYFSETQRNKGNFPGRFSGRQFSNSRSEMNVSTLELGDSALYLCASSPGLGIFEQYFGPGTRLTVT.

The J gene is TRBJ1-5, the V gene TRBV4-2, with 10 bases that match TRBD1. V shed 4 bases, J shed 0 bases, and the junction held 3 bases outside the gene matches. Germline CDR1 LGHNA, CDR2 YNFKEQ. CDR3 length equals 16 residues. The CDR3: CASSPGQGVSNQPQHF. In DNA, the CDR3 is TGTGCCAGCAGCCCAGGACAGGGGGTTAGCAATCAGCCCCAGCATTTT.

The V gene is TRBV7-8, the J gene TRBJ2-7; TRBD1 or TRBD2 may be the D gene (6 bases each). V shed 0 bases and J shed 5 bases, with 14 bases lying between them. The CDR3 is 15 residues long. CDR1 and CDR2 from the germline V gene are SGHVS and FQNEAQ. CDR3 in amino acids: CASSLAEDGGHEQYF. DNA for the CDR3: TGTGCCAGCAGCTTAGCAGAGGACGGGGGCCACGAGCAGTACTTC.

The chain joins TRBV12-3 or TRBV12-4 to TRBJ1-5; 8 bases match TRBD1. V lost 7 bases to trimming and J lost 2 bases; unmatched junction nucleotides: 10. The CDR3 length is 16 residues. The CDR3 sequence: CASKPGQASGNQPQHF. Here the CDR3 DNA reads TGTGCCAGCAAACCGGGACAGGCCAGCGGCAATCAGCCCCAGCATTTT.